Each of the 2 T cell receptor beta chains below was sequenced from the same sample in a study of early T cells in non-severe SARS-CoV-2 infection. Each CDR3 protein is one row after TCRdb ran MiXCR on the 5' RACE reads. The table records roughly 100,000 distinct CDR3 sequences, under 15% of them present only once. Sequenced sample: whole blood. All receptors come from an adult who was a healthcare worker with PCR-confirmed SARS-CoV-2 infection or an uninfected control (not recorded which).

This clonotype appeared many times. This rearrangement joins TRBV7-6 to TRBJ2-1; 9 bases align to TRBD2. With 2 bases clipped from V and 7 bases from J, the junction kept 6 bases outside the gene matches. CDR1 and CDR2 from the germline V gene are SGHVS and FNYEAQ. The CDR3 runs 15 residues. The CDR3 DNA is TGTGCCAGCAGCTTATTTAGTAGCGGGGGAAATGAGCAGTTCTTC. Its protein is CASSLFSSGGNEQFF. The whole variable domain, remainder taken from reference TRBV7-6 and TRBJ2-1, is GAGVSQSPRYKVTKRGQDVALRCDPISGHVSLYWYRQALGQGPEFLTYFNYEAQQDKSGLPNDRFSAERPEGSISTLTIQRTEQRDSAMYRCASSLFSSGGNEQFFGPGTRLTVL.

This clonotype has more than one count but fewer than ten. Here the CDR3 DNA reads TGCAGTGCTAGAGATCCCAACGGTGCTAACTATGGCTACACCTTC. Translating it yields CSARDPNGANYGYTF. This chain uses TRBV20-1 with TRBJ1-2; no definite D call. Deletions cut 0 bases from V and 0 bases from J, with 11 bases between. The V gene's germline CDR1 is DFQATT and CDR2 SNEGSKA (reference sequence). The CDR3 totals 15 residues.